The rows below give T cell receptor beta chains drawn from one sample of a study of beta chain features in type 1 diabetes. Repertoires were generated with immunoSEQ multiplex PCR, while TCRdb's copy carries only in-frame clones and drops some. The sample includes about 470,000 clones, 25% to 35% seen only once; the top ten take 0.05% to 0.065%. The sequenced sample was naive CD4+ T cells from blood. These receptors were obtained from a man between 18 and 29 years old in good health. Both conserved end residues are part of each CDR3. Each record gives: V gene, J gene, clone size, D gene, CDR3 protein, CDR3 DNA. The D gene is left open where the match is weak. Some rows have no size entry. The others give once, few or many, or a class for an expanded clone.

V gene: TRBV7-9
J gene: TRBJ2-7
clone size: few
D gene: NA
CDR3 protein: CASSSLEGNAYEQYF
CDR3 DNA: TGTGCCAGCAGCTCGTTAGAGGGCAATGCCTACGAGCAGTACTTC

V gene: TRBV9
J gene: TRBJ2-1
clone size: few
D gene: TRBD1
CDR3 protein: CASSFQGDSYNEQFF
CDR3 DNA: TGTGCCAGCAGCTTTCAGGGGGATTCCTACAATGAGCAGTTCTTC

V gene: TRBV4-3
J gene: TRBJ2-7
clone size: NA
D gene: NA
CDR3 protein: CASSQDLGVLEQYF
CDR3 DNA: TGCGCCAGCAGCCAAGATCTTGGGGTATTGGAGCAGTACTTC

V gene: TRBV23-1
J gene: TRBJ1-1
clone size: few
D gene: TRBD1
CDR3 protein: CASTSIQGANEAFF
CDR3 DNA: TGCGCCAGCACGTCGATACAGGGGGCAAACGAAGCTTTCTTT

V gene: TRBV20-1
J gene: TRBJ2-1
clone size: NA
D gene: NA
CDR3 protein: CSAKDNEQFF
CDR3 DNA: TGCAGTGCTAAGGACAATGAGCAGTTCTTC

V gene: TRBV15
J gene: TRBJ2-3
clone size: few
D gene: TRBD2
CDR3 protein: CATSRGAVSGIVTDTQYF
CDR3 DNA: TGTGCCACCAGCAGAGGCGCGGTTAGCGGGATCGTCACAGATACGCAGTATTTT

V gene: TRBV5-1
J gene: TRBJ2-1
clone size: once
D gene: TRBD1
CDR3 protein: CASSAGTGATNEQFF
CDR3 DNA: TGCGCCAGCAGCGCCGGGACAGGGGCAACCAATGAGCAGTTCTTC

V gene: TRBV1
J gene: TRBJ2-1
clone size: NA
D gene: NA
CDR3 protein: CTSSRMSTLDNTEEQFF
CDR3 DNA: TGCACCAGCAGCCGCATGTCAACCCTCGACAATACGGAGGAGCAGTTCTTC

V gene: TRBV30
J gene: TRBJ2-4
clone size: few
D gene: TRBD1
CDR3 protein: CAWGNRDREKNIQYF
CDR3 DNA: TGTGCCTGGGGTAACCGGGACAGGGAGAAAAACATTCAGTACTTC

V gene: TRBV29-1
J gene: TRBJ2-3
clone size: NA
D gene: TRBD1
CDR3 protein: CSVEIYSNRGTQYF
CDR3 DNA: TGCAGCGTGGAAATCTACTCAAACAGGGGGACGCAGTATTTT

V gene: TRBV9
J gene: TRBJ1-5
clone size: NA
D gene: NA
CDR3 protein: CASSVDWDSNQPQHF
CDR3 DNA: TGTGCCAGCAGCGTAGACTGGGATAGCAATCAGCCCCAGCATTTT

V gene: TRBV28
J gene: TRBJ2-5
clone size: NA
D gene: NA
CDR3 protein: CASSARKTQYF
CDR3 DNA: TGTGCCAGCAGTGCAAGAAAGACCCAGTACTTC

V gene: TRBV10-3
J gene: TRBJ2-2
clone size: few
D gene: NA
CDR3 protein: CAISATGELFF
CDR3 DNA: TGTGCCATCTCGGCCACCGGGGAGCTGTTTTTT

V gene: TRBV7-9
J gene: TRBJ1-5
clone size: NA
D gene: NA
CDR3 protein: CASSLGGEGYQPQHF
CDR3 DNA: TGTGCCAGCAGTCTGGGAGGAGAGGGTTATCAGCCCCAGCATTTT

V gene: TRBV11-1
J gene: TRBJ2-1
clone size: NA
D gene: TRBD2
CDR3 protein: CASSLLGTSRENEQFF
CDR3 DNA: TGTGCCAGCAGCCTTCTCGGGACTAGCAGAGAAAATGAGCAGTTCTTC

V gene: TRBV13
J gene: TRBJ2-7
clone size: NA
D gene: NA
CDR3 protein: CASSIAGVYEQYF
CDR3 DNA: TGTGCCAGCAGCATAGCAGGGGTCTACGAGCAGTACTTC

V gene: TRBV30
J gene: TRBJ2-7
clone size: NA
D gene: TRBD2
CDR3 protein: CAWNPLAGSYEQYF
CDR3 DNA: TGTGCCTGGAATCCCCTAGCGGGGAGCTACGAGCAGTACTTC

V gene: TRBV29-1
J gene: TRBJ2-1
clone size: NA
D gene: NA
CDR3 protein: CSVEVTTRYNEQFF
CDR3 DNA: TGCAGCGTTGAAGTCACAACCAGATACAATGAGCAGTTCTTC

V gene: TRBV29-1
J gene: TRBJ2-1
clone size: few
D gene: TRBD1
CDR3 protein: CSVPDRGKLYNEQFF
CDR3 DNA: TGCAGCGTGCCGGACAGGGGGAAGCTATACAATGAGCAGTTCTTC

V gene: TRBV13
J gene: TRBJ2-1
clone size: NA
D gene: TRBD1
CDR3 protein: CASSMGQGIYNEQFF
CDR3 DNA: TGTGCCAGCAGCATGGGACAGGGGATCTACAATGAGCAGTTCTTC

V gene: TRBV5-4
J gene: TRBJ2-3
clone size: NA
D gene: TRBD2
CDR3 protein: CASSSTSGETGTQYF
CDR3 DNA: TGTGCCAGCAGCAGTACTAGCGGGGAGACGGGTACGCAGTATTTT

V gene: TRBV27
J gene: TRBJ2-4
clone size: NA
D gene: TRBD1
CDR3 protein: CASSPRAGTVQYF
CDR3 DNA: TGTGCCAGCAGTCCTAGAGCCGGGACAGTTCAGTACTTC

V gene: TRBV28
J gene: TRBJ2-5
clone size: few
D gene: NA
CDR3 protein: CASRPGKRGQETQYF
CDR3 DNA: TGTGCCAGCAGGCCAGGAAAGAGGGGGCAAGAGACCCAGTACTTC

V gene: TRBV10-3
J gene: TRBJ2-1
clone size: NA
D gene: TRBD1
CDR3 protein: CAISERQGRYNEQFF
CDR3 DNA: TGTGCCATCAGTGAGCGACAGGGGCGCTACAATGAGCAGTTCTTC

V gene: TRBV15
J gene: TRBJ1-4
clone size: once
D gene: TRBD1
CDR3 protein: CATSLGQGFYEKLFF
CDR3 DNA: TGTGCCACCAGTTTAGGACAGGGCTTTTATGAAAAACTGTTTTTT

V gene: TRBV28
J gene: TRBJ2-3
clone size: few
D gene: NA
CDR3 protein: CASGPSGASGTDTQYF
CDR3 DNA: TGTGCCAGCGGGCCTTCCGGGGCTAGCGGCACAGATACGCAGTATTTT

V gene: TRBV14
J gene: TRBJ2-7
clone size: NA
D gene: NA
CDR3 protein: CASSQVREQYF
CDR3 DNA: TGTGCCAGCAGCCAAGTACGCGAGCAGTACTTC

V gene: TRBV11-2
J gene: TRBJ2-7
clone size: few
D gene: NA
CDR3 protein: CASSLMAGNYEQYF
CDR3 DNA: TGTGCCAGCAGCTTAATGGCGGGGAACTACGAGCAGTACTTC

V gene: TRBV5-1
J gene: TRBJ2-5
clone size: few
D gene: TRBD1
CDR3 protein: CASSLGQGETQYF
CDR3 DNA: TGCGCCAGCAGCTTGGGACAGGGTGAGACCCAGTACTTC

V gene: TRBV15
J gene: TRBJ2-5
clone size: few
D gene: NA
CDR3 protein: CATSRDTGQETQYF
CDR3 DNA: TGTGCCACCAGCAGAGATACGGGACAAGAGACCCAGTACTTC

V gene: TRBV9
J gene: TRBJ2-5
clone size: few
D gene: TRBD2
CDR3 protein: CASSSDQGGVETQYF
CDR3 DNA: TGTGCCAGCAGTTCAGATCAGGGAGGGGTGGAGACCCAGTACTTC

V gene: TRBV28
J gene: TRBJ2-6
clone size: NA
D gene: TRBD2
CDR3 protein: CASSTYPGTSGESGANVLTF
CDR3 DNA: TGTGCCAGCAGTACCTACCCCGGGACTAGCGGGGAGTCTGGGGCCAACGTCCTGACTTTC

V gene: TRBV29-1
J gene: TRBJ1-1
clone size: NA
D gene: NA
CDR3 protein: CSVERAHTEAFF
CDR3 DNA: TGCAGCGTTGAAAGGGCCCACACTGAAGCTTTCTTT

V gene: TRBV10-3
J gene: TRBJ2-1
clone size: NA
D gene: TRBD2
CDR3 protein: CAITGTSGDPLYNEQFF
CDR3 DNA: TGTGCCATCACCGGGACTAGCGGCGATCCTCTCTACAATGAGCAGTTCTTC

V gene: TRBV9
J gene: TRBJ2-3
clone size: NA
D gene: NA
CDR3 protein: CASSPSGVSTDTQYF
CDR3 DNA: TGTGCCAGCAGCCCTTCCGGGGTTAGCACAGATACGCAGTATTTT

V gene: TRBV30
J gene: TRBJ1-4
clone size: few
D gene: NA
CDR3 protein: CACGRLGEKLFF
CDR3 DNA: TGTGCCTGCGGGAGGCTGGGTGAAAAACTGTTTTTT

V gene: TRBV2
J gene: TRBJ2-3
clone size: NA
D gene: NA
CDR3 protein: CASSDGGTGTDTQYF
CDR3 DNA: TGTGCCAGCAGTGATGGCGGGACGGGCACAGATACGCAGTATTTT

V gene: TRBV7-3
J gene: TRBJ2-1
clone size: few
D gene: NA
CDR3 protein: CASSLTRDEISLFF
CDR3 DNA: TGTGCCAGCAGCTTAACGAGGGACGAGATTAGTCTGTTCTTC

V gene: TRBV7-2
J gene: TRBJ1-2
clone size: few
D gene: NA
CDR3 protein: CASSLWAYGYTF
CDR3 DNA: TGTGCCAGCAGCTTATGGGCCTATGGCTACACCTTC

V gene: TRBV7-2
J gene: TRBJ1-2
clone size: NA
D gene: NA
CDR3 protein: CASSLGSHPAANYGYTF
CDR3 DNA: TGTGCCAGCAGCTTAGGGTCCCATCCAGCCGCTAACTATGGCTACACCTTC

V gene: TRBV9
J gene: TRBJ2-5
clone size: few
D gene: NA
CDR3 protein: CASSVDGQGGETQYF
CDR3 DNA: TGTGCCAGCAGCGTAGACGGTCAGGGGGGAGAGACCCAGTACTTC

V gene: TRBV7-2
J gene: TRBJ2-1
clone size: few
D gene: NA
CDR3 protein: CASSYVPRLGLPSYNEQFF
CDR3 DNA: TGTGCCAGCAGCTACGTCCCGAGACTGGGCCTTCCATCCTACAATGAGCAGTTCTTC

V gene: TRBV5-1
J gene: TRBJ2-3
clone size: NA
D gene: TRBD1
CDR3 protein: CASNPGGTFTDTQYF
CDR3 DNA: TGCGCCAGCAATCCAGGGGGTACCTTCACAGATACGCAGTATTTT

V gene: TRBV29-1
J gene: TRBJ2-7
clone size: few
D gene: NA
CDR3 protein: CSVPGTSSYEQYF
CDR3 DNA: TGCAGCGTTCCCGGGACATCCTCCTACGAGCAGTACTTC

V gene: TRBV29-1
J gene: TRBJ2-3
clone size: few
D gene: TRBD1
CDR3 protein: CSVDIQGVADTQYF
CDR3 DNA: TGCAGCGTTGATATTCAGGGGGTAGCAGATACGCAGTATTTT

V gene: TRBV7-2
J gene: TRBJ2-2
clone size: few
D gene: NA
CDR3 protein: CASSSRWQGTGELFF
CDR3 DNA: TGTGCCAGCAGCTCCAGGTGGCAGGGAACCGGGGAGCTGTTTTTT

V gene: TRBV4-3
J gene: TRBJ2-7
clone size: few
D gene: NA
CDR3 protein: CASSQAWAHSYEQYF
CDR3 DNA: TGCGCCAGCAGCCAAGCCTGGGCGCACTCCTACGAGCAGTACTTC

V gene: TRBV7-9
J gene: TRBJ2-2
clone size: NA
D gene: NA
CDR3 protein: CASSSPGRGNTGELFF
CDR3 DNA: TGTGCCAGCAGTTCCCCGGGACGGGGAAACACCGGGGAGCTGTTTTTT

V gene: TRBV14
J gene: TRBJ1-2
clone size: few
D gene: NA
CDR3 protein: CASSQRSRWGYTF
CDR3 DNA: TGTGCCAGCAGCCAGCGAAGCAGGTGGGGCTACACCTTC

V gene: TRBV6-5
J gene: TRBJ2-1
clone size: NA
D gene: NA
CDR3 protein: CASSLGTGSSYNEQFF
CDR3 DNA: TGTGCCAGCAGTTTGGGGACGGGGAGCTCCTACAATGAGCAGTTCTTC

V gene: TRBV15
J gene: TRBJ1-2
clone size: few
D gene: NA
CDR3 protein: CATSRGGGGYTF
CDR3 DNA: TGTGCCACCAGCAGAGGCGGGGGCGGCTACACCTTC

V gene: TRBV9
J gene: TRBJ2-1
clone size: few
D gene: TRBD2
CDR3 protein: CASSARTSGNEQFF
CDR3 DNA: TGTGCCAGCAGCGCCCGGACTAGCGGCAATGAGCAGTTCTTC

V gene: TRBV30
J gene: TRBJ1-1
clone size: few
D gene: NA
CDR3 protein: CAWSVDTGSFF
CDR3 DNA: TGTGCCTGGAGTGTTGATACAGGCTCTTTCTTT

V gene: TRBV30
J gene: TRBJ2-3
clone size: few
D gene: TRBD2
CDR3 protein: CAWSGLAGSTDTQYF
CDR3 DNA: TGTGCCTGGTCGGGGCTAGCGGGGTCCACAGATACGCAGTATTTT